This record looks at one TCR beta chain sequence and its context. From blood CD8+ and CD4+ T cells, TCR beta sequences were generated. This entry comes from a study of CD8 T cells in Susac syndrome. An amount of RNA that ranged from roughly 0.45 to 1 ug was reverse transcribed with random hexamers. TCRdb recomputed calls from the immunoSEQ multiplex PCR reads with MiXCR, one row per CDR3 protein. The sample lists around 200,000 distinct CDR3 sequences, 90% to 95% occurring once. The V segment lost 5 bases and the J segment 1 base; nucleotides outside the gene matches: 5. There are 16 residues in the CDR3. The germline V gene encodes CDR1 KGHDR and CDR2 SFDVKD.

Sequencing was performed on CD4+ T cells from PBMCs. The clonotype originates from a human donor in good health. The chain employs TRBV24-1 and TRBJ2-1; TRBD1 aligns across 9 bases. The chain's CDR3 is CATSGRDRASYNEQFF. In DNA form, the CDR3 reads TGTGCCACCAGTGGCCGGGACAGGGCTTCCTACAATGAGCAGTTCTTC.